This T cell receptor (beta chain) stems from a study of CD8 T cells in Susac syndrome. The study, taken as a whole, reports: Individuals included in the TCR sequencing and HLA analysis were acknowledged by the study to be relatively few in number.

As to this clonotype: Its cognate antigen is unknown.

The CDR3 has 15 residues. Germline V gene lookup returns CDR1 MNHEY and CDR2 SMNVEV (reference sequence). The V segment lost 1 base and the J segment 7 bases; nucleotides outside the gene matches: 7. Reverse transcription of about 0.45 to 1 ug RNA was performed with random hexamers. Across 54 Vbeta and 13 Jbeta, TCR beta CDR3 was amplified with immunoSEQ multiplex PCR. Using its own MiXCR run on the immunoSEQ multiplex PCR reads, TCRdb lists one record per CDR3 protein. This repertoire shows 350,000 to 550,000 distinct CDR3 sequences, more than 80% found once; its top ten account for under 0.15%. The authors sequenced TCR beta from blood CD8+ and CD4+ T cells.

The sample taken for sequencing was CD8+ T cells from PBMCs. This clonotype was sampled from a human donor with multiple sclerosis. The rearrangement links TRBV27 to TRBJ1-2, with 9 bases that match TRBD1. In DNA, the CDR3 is TGTGCCAGCAGTTTATATTGGACAGGGGACTCTGGCTACACCTTC. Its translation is CASSLYWTGDSGYTF.